Listed here is a single TCR beta chain. The antigen remains unidentified. The sample originates from a study of vaccination and CD4 T cells after COVID-19. As for the study in general: Vaccinees got either two BNT162b2 doses or two mRNA-1273 doses. Researchers treated cells with overlapping spike peptides taken from SARS-CoV-2, HCoV-NL63, HCoV-OC43 and HCoV-229E.

The treatment is: roughly ten-day PBMC culture with coronavirus spike peptide pools or control peptides (ViraFEST assay). An unexposed donor provided the CD4+ T cells, which were collected before the COVID-19 pandemic (2011-2018). Cell culture was performed with 1.8 million or so PBMCs per well in the presence of about 9.1 IU/ml IL-2 and around 9 ug/ml peptide pools. Sequenced with the Oncomine TCR Beta short-read assay was DNA taken from cultured CD4+ T cells. Investigators isolated genomic DNA from cultured CD4+ T cells. From the PCR reads, TCRdb called clonotypes with MiXCR, one entry per CDR3 protein. The sample lists about 7,000 distinct CDR3 sequences; roughly 30% were seen once. There are 14 residues in the CDR3. V shed 6 bases, J shed 5 bases, and the junction held 5 bases outside the gene matches.

This chain joins TRBV12-3 or TRBV12-4 and TRBJ2-2; 8 bases fit TRBD1. Input material: CD4+ T cells from blood, cultured in vitro. This TCR was sampled from a human donor in good health. CDR3 sequence reads: CASRQGARTGELFF. The CDR3 DNA reads as TGTGCCAGCAGGCAGGGGGCGCGGACCGGGGAGCTGTTTTTT.